This T cell receptor beta chain was sequenced for a study of CD8 T cells in Susac syndrome. After extraction with the RNeasy kit, about 0.5 to 1 ug of the RNA was reverse transcribed using random hexamers. TCRdb reanalysed the immunoSEQ multiplex PCR reads using MiXCR and keeps one entry per CDR3 protein. Altogether 200,000 to 250,000 distinct CDR3 sequences are present, around 93% being singletons, with the ten largest covering less than 0.075%. Germline V lookup: CDR1 LGHDT, CDR2 YNNKEL (reference sequence). The CDR3 is made up of 15 amino acids. With 4 bases clipped from V and 3 bases from J, the junction kept 5 bases outside the gene matches.

V is TRBV3-1 and J is TRBJ2-7; 11 bases line up with TRBD2. Sequenced: CD4+ T cells from PBMCs. This receptor was obtained from a human donor with multiple sclerosis. CDR3 protein: CASSPSGTSGYEQYF. DNA of the CDR3: TGTGCCAGCAGCCCCTCCGGGACTAGCGGCTACGAGCAGTACTTC.